This T cell receptor (beta chain) was retrieved from a study of beta chain features in type 1 diabetes. As for the study in general: Healthy donors, compared against patients, showed similar age, gender and cell yields.

Expressed TCRB transcripts were sequenced because the isolated RNA had all been reverse transcribed beforehand. Produced via immunoSEQ multiplex PCR; TCRdb's table is partial and in-frame only. The sample yields about 260,000 clones, around 20% seen once. A heparinised blood draw that averaged about 110 mL was obtained once from each donor. Each of the CD4+ naive, central memory, regulatory and stem cell-like memory populations was sorted via CD45RO/CCR7/CD25/CD127/CD95/CD27. Study conclusions and caveats: Among patients with Type 1 diabetes, TCRB CDR3s were moderately but significantly shorter in every one of the four CD4+ subsets.

The germline gives CDR1 SGHTA, CDR2 FQGNSA. The CDR3 has 13 residues. V was clipped by 3 bases and J by 4 bases, with 9 bases between them. This clone was seen a few times. The antigen is undetermined. The chain uses TRBV7-2 and TRBJ1-1; unclear D gene. Source material: naive CD4+ T cells from blood. The clonotype was recovered from a woman aged 35 to 49 with type 1 diabetes. The CDR3 sequence: CASSLRLLTEAFF. The CDR3 coding sequence is TGTGCCAGCAGCTTGAGACTACTCACTGAAGCTTTCTTT.